This record covers a single T cell receptor (beta chain). Its antigen remains unknown. The CDR3 is 12 residues long. The V end was cut by 1 base, the J end by 1 base, with 5 bases between. Germline V CDR1 and CDR2: SQVTM, ANQGSEA. The record originates from a study of identical twins. Points from the study as a whole: Alpha sequences that were out-of-frame and twin-shared showed an excess of low generation probability. Conclusions were drawn cross-sectionally by statistical analysis, without following the same donors. Weaker excess twin sharing was seen among beta out-of-frame sequences.

TCRdb reanalysed the 5' RACE reads using MiXCR and keeps one entry per CDR3 protein. Altogether roughly 720,000 distinct CDR3 sequences are present, 18% being singletons, with the ten largest covering around 12%. The data were also submitted as part of a second study, on T cells expressing NK-cell markers. That report adds: Clones of NKG2C+ T cells that had expanded were of unclear HCMV specificity.

The sequence was collected from a young woman in good health. The chain has TRBV29-1 and TRBJ2-7; no firm D call. Input material: PBMCs. The CDR3 region has the DNA TGCAGCGTTGAAGGACCGTCCTACGAGCAGTACTTC. It encodes CSVEGPSYEQYF.